One sample yielded the 27 T cell receptor beta chains listed below, sequenced in a study of OX40 agonist ivuxolimab in advanced cancers. Sequencing used immunoSEQ multiplex PCR; TCRdb keeps in-frame clones, though not all of them. This table holds approximately 56,000 clones, 88% found once. This material consisted of CD4+ or CD8+ T cells sorted from blood, taken in a trial of the OX40 agonist ivuxolimab. These TCRs come from an adult with an advanced solid tumor such as melanoma, head and neck, liver or kidney cancer.

The chain joins TRBV7-8 to TRBJ2-2, with 10 bases matching TRBD1. Losses at the gene ends were 5 bases for V and 7 bases for J; bases not matched to a gene: 10. The CDR3 is 16 amino acids. The germline gives CDR1 SGHVS, CDR2 FQNEAQ. CDR3 loop: CASSRGQGVFIGELFF. CDR3 DNA sequence: TGTGCCAGCAGCCGCGGACAGGGGGTATTTATCGGGGAGCTGTTTTTT.

This clone came up once. The V and J genes are TRBV7-9 and TRBJ2-7; D gene uncertain. V lost 5 bases to trimming and J lost 1 base, with 9 bases between them. Germline assignment: CDR1 SEHNR and CDR2 FQNEAQ (reference sequence). This CDR3 contains 13 residues. The CDR3: CASSPLGSYEQYF. CDR3 nucleotides: TGTGCCAGCAGCCCCCTGGGATCCTACGAGCAGTACTTC.

The chain couples TRBV5-1 to TRBJ1-5; 11 bases agree with TRBD1. This CDR3 is 16 amino acids long. CDR1 and CDR2 from the germline V gene are SGHRS and YFSETQ. V was clipped by 4 bases and J by 16 bases; unmatched bases: 19. CDR3 sequence reads: CASSLLGQGGFYSSHF. The DNA of the CDR3 is TGCGCCAGCAGCCTGCTGGGACAGGGGGGCTTTTATTCCAGCCATTTT.

This clone occurred once. The chain recombines TRBV5-5 with TRBJ2-7, with 13 bases matching TRBD2. The CDR3 is 19 residues long. Unmatched junction bases numbered 15, after V lost 4 bases and J lost 2 bases. Germline lookup yields CDR1 SGHKS and CDR2 YYEKEE (reference sequence). The CDR3 protein is CASSPPRMGLAGTAYEQYF. CDR3 bases: TGTGCCAGCAGCCCTCCTAGGATGGGACTAGCGGGGACCGCCTACGAGCAGTACTTC.

The chain couples TRBV7-8 to TRBJ1-5; a possible D gene is TRBD1 (5 bases). V lost 5 bases and J lost 5, with 10 bases in between. This CDR3 region has 13 residues. In germline, CDR1 is SGHVS, CDR2 FQNEAQ. The CDR3 is CASSQWGDQPQHF. The CDR3 bases are TGTGCCAGCAGCCAGTGGGGGGATCAGCCCCAGCATTTT.

The chain carries TRBV5-1 and TRBJ2-2; TRBD2 is a possible D gene (6 bases). Per the germline V gene, CDR1 is SGHRS and CDR2 is YFSETQ. The CDR3 runs 16 residues. The germline V and J ends were trimmed by 4 bases and 2 bases, with 15 bases remaining between them. The CDR3 here is CASSPGDLRNTGELFF. The CDR3 nucleotides read TGCGCCAGCAGCCCGGGGGACCTACGTAACACCGGGGAGCTGTTTTTT.

This clone occurred a few times. V is TRBV28 and J is TRBJ2-3, with TRBD1 matching over 8 bases. J was trimmed by 3 bases and V by 2 bases; bases with no gene match: 4. Germline CDR1 and CDR2: MDHEN and SYDVKM. The CDR3 is made up of 15 amino acids. The CDR3 DNA is TGTGCCAGCAGTTTAGTGACAGGGGTTACAGATACGCAGTATTTT. Its protein is CASSLVTGVTDTQYF.

This chain joins TRBV27 and TRBJ1-2; D might be TRBD1 (6 bases). This CDR3 is 15 amino acids long. Trimming took off 1 base at V and 4 bases at J, with 13 bases between the two ends. CDR1 is MNHEY and CDR2 is SMNVEV in the germline V gene (reference sequence). The CDR3 sequence is CASSLYPGDLYGYTF. The CDR3 DNA follows: TGTGCCAGCAGTTTATACCCAGGGGACCTCTATGGCTACACCTTC.

The chain joins TRBV20-1 to TRBJ1-1; D is unclear. The germline V gene encodes CDR1 DFQATT and CDR2 SNEGSKA (reference sequence). The V and J ends lost 4 bases and 0 bases respectively, with 3 bases between them. The CDR3 covers 11 residues. This CDR3 reads CSATMNTEAFF. Here the CDR3 DNA reads TGCAGTGCTACCATGAACACTGAAGCTTTCTTT.

The chain links TRBV11-2 to TRBJ2-5; 10 bases are shared with TRBD1. The J segment lost 2 bases and the V segment lost 5 bases, leaving 8 bases of the junction unmatched. Germline CDR1 and CDR2: SGHAT and FQNNGV. The CDR3 is 16 residues long. DNA for the CDR3: TGTGCCAGCAGCCCTCGGCCGGGACAGGGGCAAGAGACCCAGTACTTC. Its translation is CASSPRPGQGQETQYF. Based on the CDR3 plus reference TRBV11-2 and TRBJ2-5, the full variable domain is EAGVAQSPRYKIIEKRQSVAFWCNPISGHATLYWYQQILGQGPKLLIQFQNNGVVDDSQLPKDRFSAERLKGVDSTLKIQPAKLEDSAVYLCASSPRPGQGQETQYFGPGTRLLVL.

The chain carries TRBV30 and TRBJ1-4, with a tentative D call TRBD1 (6 bases). The germline V and J ends were trimmed by 0 bases and 3 bases, with 11 bases remaining between them. The CDR3 is 15 amino acids. Germline loops: CDR1 GTSNPN, CDR2 SVGIG (reference sequence). The CDR3 protein is CAWSVGGLSNEKLFF. As DNA, the CDR3 is TGTGCCTGGAGTGTAGGGGGACTCTCTAATGAAAAACTGTTTTTT.

This sequence joins TRBV27 and TRBJ2-4, with 7 bases identical to TRBD2. This CDR3 spans 16 amino acids. Germline V gene sequence: CDR1 MNHEY, CDR2 SMNVEV (reference sequence). J lost 2 bases, V lost 2 bases, and 6 bases had no gene match. CDR3 sequence reads: CASSLEAGTPKNIQYF. The CDR3 DNA is TGTGCCAGCAGTTTAGAAGCGGGGACTCCCAAAAACATTCAGTACTTC.

This chain uses TRBV5-4 with TRBJ1-1, with D uncertain. Per germline, CDR1 SGHNT and CDR2 YYREEE (reference sequence). CDR3 length: 14 amino acids. The ends were cut back, 2 bases at V and 4 bases at J, with 12 bases in the middle. CDR3 DNA: TGTGCCAGCAGCTTAGAGATAGCGAGCACTGAAGCTTTCTTT. Its protein product is CASSLEIASTEAFF.

The chain employs TRBV27 and TRBJ1-1, with D hard to call. Trimming removed 11 bases from V and 1 base from J, with 14 bases in between. CDR1 and CDR2 (germline): MNHEY, SMNVEV (reference sequence). This CDR3 spans 13 amino acids. The CDR3 loop is CAVSLGQNTEAFF. The CDR3 DNA is TGTGCCGTTTCCCTTGGGCAGAACACTGAAGCTTTCTTT.

V and J are TRBV5-6 and TRBJ2-3, with D perhaps TRBD1 (5 bases). The V end was cut by 0 bases, the J end by 1 base, with 12 bases between. The CDR3 has 16 amino acids. Germline CDR1 SGHDT, CDR2 YYEEEE. CDR3 in DNA: TGTGCCAGCAGCTTGGCCGAAGGGGTTGGCACAGATACGCAGTATTTT. Its protein is CASSLAEGVGTDTQYF.

The rearrangement links TRBV27 to TRBJ2-7; TRBD2 agrees at 8 bases. The germline V gene encodes CDR1 MNHEY and CDR2 SMNVEV (reference sequence). The CDR3 consists of 14 residues. V shed 3 bases, J shed 3 bases, and the junction held 4 bases outside the gene matches. The CDR3 is CASSFSSGSYEQYF. CDR3 DNA: TGTGCCAGCAGTTTTAGCAGCGGGAGCTACGAGCAGTACTTC.

This sequence joins TRBV6-5 and TRBJ2-1, with 7 bases fitting TRBD1. The CDR3 has 12 residues. The junction had 0 bases not matched to a gene; V was cut back by 0 bases and J by 10 bases. The germline V gene encodes CDR1 MNHEY and CDR2 SVGAGI. The CDR3 here is CASSYSDREQFF. The CDR3, as DNA: TGTGCCAGCAGTTACTCGGACAGGGAGCAGTTCTTC.

The rearrangement joins TRBV27 to TRBJ1-2; D may be TRBD1 (5 bases). Trimming shortened V by 4 bases and J by 4 bases, and 16 bases separated the two germline ends. The CDR3 runs to 15 residues. Germline CDR1 is MNHEY and CDR2 is SMNVEV (reference sequence). DNA for the CDR3: TGTGCCAGCAGTTCCCTGACAGACTACGCCTATGGCTACACCTTC. Its translation is CASSSLTDYAYGYTF.

The V gene is TRBV18, the J gene TRBJ2-7; TRBD1 matches 7 bases. Germline V CDR1 and CDR2: KGHSH, LQKENI. CDR3 length: 15 residues. V shed 0 bases, J shed 4 bases, and the junction held 6 bases outside the gene matches. CDR3 in amino acids: CASSPPQSGGYEQYF. Written as DNA, the CDR3 is TGTGCCAGCTCACCACCGCAGTCAGGGGGATACGAGCAGTACTTC.

The chain links TRBV4-2 to TRBJ2-5; weak D call: TRBD2 (5 bases). V gave up 1 base and J gave up 5 bases, with 14 bases separating them. From germline, CDR1 is LGHNA and CDR2 YNFKEQ. The CDR3 consists of 15 residues. The CDR3 sequence: CASSQVRGPGETQYF. Written as DNA, the CDR3 is TGTGCCAGCAGCCAAGTCAGAGGGCCGGGGGAGACCCAGTACTTC.

V and J are TRBV11-1 and TRBJ2-7; D not resolved. From germline, CDR1 is SGHAT and CDR2 FQDESV (reference sequence). The V end lost 5 bases, the J end lost 7 bases, and 9 bases lay between the germline ends. The CDR3 contains 11 residues. This CDR3 reads CASSRSGEQYF. In nucleotides, the CDR3 is TGTGCCAGCAGCCGCTCCGGGGAGCAGTACTTC. The variable domain in full, completed from reference TRBV11-1 and TRBJ2-7, reads EAEVAQSPRYKITEKSQAVAFWCDPISGHATLYWYRQILGQGPELLVQFQDESVVDDSQLPKDRFSAERLKGVDSTLKIQPAELGDSAMYLCASSRSGEQYFGPGTRLTVT.

The chain has TRBV5-1 and TRBJ1-6, with no clear D. Germline assignment: CDR1 SGHRS and CDR2 YFSETQ. The V end lost 6 bases, the J end lost 9 bases, and 19 bases lay between the germline ends. The CDR3 covers 15 residues. The CDR3 bases are TGCGCCAGCACGTTTGAGGGCCTGCCTGCTTCACCCCTCCACTTT. Translation gives CASTFEGLPASPLHF.

The chain recombines TRBV19 with TRBJ2-1; 8 nucleotides agree with TRBD2. Germline V gives CDR1 LNHDA, CDR2 SQIVND (reference sequence). V lost 7 bases and J lost 2; bases outside the gene matches: 7. This CDR3 region has 15 residues. CDR3 DNA sequence: TGTGCCAGTACGTACGGTAGCGGGGCCTACAATGAGCAGTTCTTC. Translated: CASTYGSGAYNEQFF.

The chain carries TRBV7-2 and TRBJ1-2; D is unclear. V was shortened by 7 bases and J by 2 bases, with 8 bases between the two germline ends. Germline CDR1 and CDR2: SGHTA and FQGNSA. The CDR3 sequence is 12 residues long. The CDR3 protein is CASNPINYGYTF. For the CDR3, the DNA is TGTGCCAGCAACCCTATCAACTATGGCTACACCTTC.

This chain uses TRBV13 with TRBJ1-2; the D is unclear. Between the trimmed V and J ends, which lost 2 bases and 4 bases, there was a span of 17 bases. In germline, CDR1 is PRHDT, CDR2 FYEKMQ (reference sequence). The CDR3 runs to 16 residues. The CDR3 here is CASSLYFAETRYGYTF. In DNA form, the CDR3 reads TGTGCCAGCAGCTTATATTTCGCAGAGACACGCTATGGCTACACCTTC. Using reference TRBV13 and TRBJ1-2 for the parts outside the CDR3, the full variable domain is AAGVIQSPRHLIKEKRETATLKCYPIPRHDTVYWYQQGPGQDPQFLISFYEKMQSDKGSIPDRFSAQQFSDYHSELNMSSLELGDSALYFCASSLYFAETRYGYTFGSGTRLTVV.

The V and J genes are TRBV21-1 and TRBJ1-2; TRBD1, the table's D call, lacks a check against the DNA. TRBV21-1 is a pseudogene. The CDR3 sequence is 16 residues long. The CDR3 reads CASSTRQGTSNYGYTF. The DNA for the CDR3 is TGTGCCAGCAGCACACGACAGGGTACTTCTAACTATGGCTACACCTTC.

The chain combines TRBV7-9 with TRBJ2-5, with D possibly being TRBD1 or TRBD2 (5 bases each). Per germline, CDR1 SEHNR and CDR2 FQNEAQ (reference sequence). V was cut by 2 bases and J by 10 bases, with 14 bases left in between. The CDR3 is made up of 13 amino acids. CDR3 residues: CASSLSEARGQYF. The CDR3 DNA sequence: TGTGCCAGCAGCTTATCGGAGGCTAGGGGCCAGTACTTC.